The 9 T cell receptor beta chains below were found in one sample sequenced in a study of beta chain features in type 1 diabetes (dated by TCRdb to between 2018 and 2020). Libraries were prepared through the immunoSEQ multiplex PCR assay. The entire isolated RNA was reverse transcribed using the High Capacity cDNA Reverse Transcription Kit, and thus expressed TCRB transcripts were sequenced. The immuneACCESS repertoire file appears here via TCRdb, limited to in-frame rearrangements. These files lack a portion of the clones; in checked studies, under half of the deficit traces to unresolved V genes, and the cause of the others is not known. The sample contains 150,000 to 200,000 clones, about 12% of them found a single time. Of the sample, roughly 0.56% is held by the ten largest clones. What was sequenced was central memory CD4+ T cells from blood. All receptors come from a woman between 18 and 29 years old in good health.

V and J are TRBV10-3 and TRBJ1-1; 12 bases line up with TRBD1. The CDR3 totals 16 residues. Per germline, CDR1 ENHRY and CDR2 SYGVKD. The V segment lost 0 bases and the J segment 5 bases; nucleotides outside the gene matches: 4. CDR3 sequence: CAISESVGQGATEAFF. The CDR3 nucleotides read TGTGCCATCAGTGAGTCTGTGGGACAGGGGGCTACTGAAGCTTTCTTT.

This clone was seen more than once but under ten times. This chain joins TRBV2 and TRBJ1-4, with TRBD1 as a possible D gene (6 bases). The V and J ends lost 5 bases and 5 bases respectively, with 15 bases between them. The CDR3 is 15 residues long. Germline values: CDR1 SNHLY, CDR2 FYNNEI. The DNA of the CDR3 is TGTGCCAGCAGTCAGACCGGGACAAGGAATGAAAAACTGTTTTTT. Amino acids: CASSQTGTRNEKLFF.

This clone has only a few counts. The V and J genes are TRBV23-1 and TRBJ2-5, with D perhaps TRBD2 (5 bases). TRBV23-1 belongs to the ORF category, with a function that is uncertain. With 7 bases removed from V and 4 bases from J, the gap between germline ends came to 19 bases. CDR3 length: 15 residues. The CDR3 nucleotides are TGCGCCAGCACTATAGCGATTTCTGGGCGAGAGACCCAGTACTTC. This translates into CASTIAISGRETQYF.

The CDR3 coding sequence is TGCAGTGCTAGTACAGTACACGAGCAGTACTTC. Translating it yields CSASTVHEQYF. The V gene is TRBV20-1, the J gene TRBJ2-7; D ambiguous. Trimming removed 3 bases at V and 5 bases at J, with 8 bases between. Germline-derived CDR1 and CDR2 are DFQATT and SNEGSKA (reference sequence). CDR3 length equals 11 residues.

The genes are TRBV30 and TRBJ1-5, with D perhaps matching TRBD1 (5 bases). The V gene lost 2 bases and the J gene lost 0 bases, with 11 bases spanning the gap. Germline V lookup: CDR1 GTSNPN, CDR2 SVGIG (reference sequence). This CDR3 is built from 15 residues. The chain's CDR3 is CAWSYDRYSNQPQHF. The CDR3 DNA reads TGTGCCTGGAGTTATGACAGATATAGCAATCAGCCCCAGCATTTT.

This clone was recorded a few times. The J gene is TRBJ2-1, the V gene TRBV30; D is unclear. The CDR3 covers 13 residues. From germline, CDR1 is GTSNPN and CDR2 SVGIG (reference sequence). Here the CDR3 reads CAATGSSYNEQFF. The CDR3 DNA sequence: TGTGCTGCTACTGGTAGCTCCTACAATGAGCAGTTCTTC.

There are a few counts of this clone. The chain employs TRBV7-8 and TRBJ2-3, with D unclear. Between the trimmed V and J ends, which lost 1 base and 4 bases, there was a span of 15 bases. This CDR3 contains 16 residues. The germline V gene has CDR1 SGHVS and CDR2 FQNEAQ. CDR3 amino acids: CASSLGAVLTPDTQYF. The CDR3 DNA follows: TGTGCCAGCAGCTTAGGGGCCGTTCTAACGCCAGATACGCAGTATTTT.

J is TRBJ2-1 and V is TRBV5-1, with 7 bases matching TRBD1. V shed 4 bases and J 5 bases; nucleotides not matched to a gene: 9. From germline, CDR1 is SGHRS and CDR2 YFSETQ. The CDR3 extends over 15 amino acids. The CDR3 sequence is CASSPSTGYHNEQFF. CDR3 coding DNA: TGCGCCAGCAGCCCCTCGACAGGGTACCACAATGAGCAGTTCTTC.

This clone has more than one count but fewer than ten. The chain joins TRBV4-2 to TRBJ2-7, with D possibly matching TRBD1 (6 bases). CDR1 LGHNA and CDR2 YNFKEQ come from the germline V gene. The CDR3 has 14 residues. V was pared by 3 bases and J by 2 bases, with 11 bases between. CDR3 in amino acids: CASSHQGKPYEQYF. The CDR3 coding sequence is TGTGCCAGCAGCCACCAGGGGAAGCCCTACGAGCAGTACTTC.